A selection of T cell receptor beta chains follows, all from one sample in a study of beta chain features in type 1 diabetes. Clones were read by immunoSEQ multiplex PCR, and TCRdb kept only the in-frame ones, dropping some. Of roughly 380,000 clones in the sample, around 19% were seen once. What was sequenced was naive CD4+ T cells from blood. The receptor set was obtained from a woman aged 18 to 35 in good health. CDR3s include the opening cysteine and the closing phenylalanine or tryptophan. The D gene is left open where the match is weak. Size values are once, few and many counts, or a class for expanded clones, and some rows have none.

D gene: NA; V gene: TRBV9; J gene: TRBJ2-2; clone size: NA; CDR3 protein: CASSVVINTGELFF; CDR3 DNA: TGTGCCAGCAGCGTAGTTATTAACACCGGGGAGCTGTTTTTT
D gene: NA; V gene: TRBV15; J gene: TRBJ1-1; clone size: few; CDR3 protein: CATSRGYIEAFF; CDR3 DNA: TGTGCCACCAGCAGAGGATACATAGAAGCTTTCTTT
D gene: TRBD1; V gene: TRBV18; J gene: TRBJ1-1; clone size: few; CDR3 protein: CASSPWDSQNTEAFF; CDR3 DNA: TGCGCCAGCTCACCATGGGACAGCCAGAACACTGAAGCTTTCTTT
D gene: TRBD1; V gene: TRBV27; J gene: TRBJ1-2; clone size: few; CDR3 protein: CASSPAGTVYGYTF; CDR3 DNA: TGTGCCAGCAGCCCTGCCGGGACAGTCTATGGCTACACCTTC
D gene: NA; V gene: TRBV30; J gene: TRBJ1-1; clone size: few; CDR3 protein: CAWSVQDKRAFF; CDR3 DNA: TGTGCCTGGAGTGTACAAGACAAACGGGCTTTCTTT
D gene: NA; V gene: TRBV30; J gene: TRBJ1-2; clone size: NA; CDR3 protein: CAWSRDTIYGYTF; CDR3 DNA: TGTGCCTGGTCACGGGACACGATCTATGGCTACACCTTC
D gene: TRBD1; V gene: TRBV30; J gene: TRBJ2-2; clone size: NA; CDR3 protein: CAFRTGNTGELFF; CDR3 DNA: TGTGCCTTCCGGACAGGGAACACCGGGGAGCTGTTTTTT
D gene: NA; V gene: TRBV27; J gene: TRBJ2-1; clone size: few; CDR3 protein: CASSLQGSWNEQFF; CDR3 DNA: TGTGCCAGCAGTCTGCAGGGAAGTTGGAATGAGCAGTTCTTC
D gene: NA; V gene: TRBV9; J gene: TRBJ1-3; clone size: NA; CDR3 protein: CASSVGSETGNTIYF; CDR3 DNA: TGTGCCAGCAGCGTAGGCAGTGAAACTGGAAACACCATATATTTT
D gene: NA; V gene: TRBV2; J gene: TRBJ2-3; clone size: few; CDR3 protein: CASSGGDTQYF; CDR3 DNA: TGTGCCAGCAGTGGCGGAGATACGCAGTATTTT
D gene: NA; V gene: TRBV5-1; J gene: TRBJ2-5; clone size: few; CDR3 protein: CASSLAQGYLQETQYF; CDR3 DNA: TGCGCCAGCAGCTTGGCGCAGGGATACCTCCAAGAGACCCAGTACTTC
D gene: TRBD2; V gene: TRBV7-7; J gene: TRBJ2-2; clone size: NA; CDR3 protein: CASSLLAGGHAGELFF; CDR3 DNA: TGTGCTAGCAGCTTGTTGGCGGGGGGGCATGCCGGGGAGCTGTTTTTT
D gene: TRBD1; V gene: TRBV18; J gene: TRBJ2-7; clone size: few; CDR3 protein: CASSSGQGGHEQYF; CDR3 DNA: TGTGCCAGCTCATCGGGACAGGGGGGGCACGAGCAGTACTTC
D gene: NA; V gene: TRBV6-6; J gene: TRBJ1-2; clone size: NA; CDR3 protein: CASSPGGDGYTF; CDR3 DNA: TGTGCCAGCAGTCCGGGGGGGGATGGCTACACCTTC
D gene: TRBD1; V gene: TRBV11-2; J gene: TRBJ2-7; clone size: NA; CDR3 protein: CASSSLTGQGIHEQYF; CDR3 DNA: TGTGCCAGCAGCTCTCTGACGGGACAGGGGATACACGAGCAGTACTTC
D gene: NA; V gene: TRBV9; J gene: TRBJ2-1; clone size: NA; CDR3 protein: CASSEATGSSYNEQFF; CDR3 DNA: TGTGCCAGCAGTGAGGCCACAGGGAGCTCCTACAATGAGCAGTTCTTC
D gene: TRBD2; V gene: TRBV18; J gene: TRBJ2-3; clone size: NA; CDR3 protein: CASSPPGTSGGTDTQYF; CDR3 DNA: TGTGCCAGCTCACCTCCCGGGACTAGCGGGGGCACAGATACGCAGTATTTT
D gene: TRBD2; V gene: TRBV5-1; J gene: TRBJ2-7; clone size: NA; CDR3 protein: CASSLEGTSGSYEQYF; CDR3 DNA: TGCGCCAGCAGCTTGGAGGGGACTAGCGGTTCCTACGAGCAGTACTTC
D gene: TRBD2; V gene: TRBV4-1; J gene: TRBJ2-7; clone size: NA; CDR3 protein: CASSQGPLGLAGYSYEQYF; CDR3 DNA: TGCGCCAGCAGCCAAGGGCCCCTGGGTCTAGCGGGATACTCCTACGAGCAGTACTTC
D gene: NA; V gene: TRBV27; J gene: TRBJ1-5; clone size: NA; CDR3 protein: CASSSSSGNQPQHF; CDR3 DNA: TGTGCCAGCAGTTCATCCTCAGGGAATCAGCCCCAGCATTTT
D gene: TRBD1; V gene: TRBV7-9; J gene: TRBJ2-1; clone size: few; CDR3 protein: CASSFDRGAYNEQFF; CDR3 DNA: TGTGCCAGCAGCTTTGACAGGGGGGCCTACAATGAGCAGTTCTTC
D gene: NA; V gene: TRBV10-3; J gene: TRBJ2-3; clone size: NA; CDR3 protein: CAISGEGLEQDTQYF; CDR3 DNA: TGTGCCATCAGCGGTGAGGGCCTAGAGCAAGATACGCAGTATTTT
D gene: TRBD2; V gene: TRBV7-2; J gene: TRBJ2-3; clone size: NA; CDR3 protein: CASSRGGVGPSTDTQYF; CDR3 DNA: TGTGCCAGCAGCCGCGGGGGAGTTGGGCCTAGCACAGATACGCAGTATTTT
D gene: NA; V gene: TRBV5-1; J gene: TRBJ1-1; clone size: few; CDR3 protein: CASSIARVNTEAFF; CDR3 DNA: TGCGCCAGCAGCATCGCCCGGGTGAACACTGAAGCTTTCTTT
D gene: NA; V gene: TRBV30; J gene: TRBJ1-2; clone size: NA; CDR3 protein: CAWKGGEIASTGYGYTF; CDR3 DNA: TGTGCCTGGAAGGGGGGGGAAATTGCCTCTACGGGGTATGGCTACACCTTC
D gene: NA; V gene: TRBV4-3; J gene: TRBJ1-2; clone size: once; CDR3 protein: CASSHGAGVDYGYTF; CDR3 DNA: TGCGCCAGCAGCCACGGGGCAGGGGTGGACTATGGCTACACCTTC
D gene: NA; V gene: TRBV27; J gene: TRBJ1-1; clone size: NA; CDR3 protein: CASSVAGYTEAFF; CDR3 DNA: TGTGCCAGCAGTGTAGCGGGTTACACTGAAGCTTTCTTT
D gene: TRBD1; V gene: TRBV7-2; J gene: TRBJ1-2; clone size: few; CDR3 protein: CASSLLTGGFGYTF; CDR3 DNA: TGTGCCAGCAGCTTACTGACAGGGGGGTTTGGCTACACCTTC
D gene: TRBD1; V gene: TRBV23-1; J gene: TRBJ1-2; clone size: few; CDR3 protein: CASSQRDSRENYGYTF; CDR3 DNA: TGCGCCAGCAGTCAACGGGACAGCCGAGAAAATTATGGCTACACCTTC
D gene: NA; V gene: TRBV18; J gene: TRBJ2-3; clone size: NA; CDR3 protein: CASSRVQGDTQYF; CDR3 DNA: TGTGCCAGCTCTCGGGTGCAGGGAGATACGCAGTATTTT